The sequence of this TCR beta chain was determined in a study of T cell repertoires in cytomegalovirus infection. This clonotype was counted many times. Its target is unknown. TCRdb processed the reads anew with MiXCR; each CDR3 protein has one entry. The sample yields a few hundred thousand distinct CDR3 sequences, 29% seen once. This sequence originates from a human donor in good health (CMV status not recorded). Some clones in this sample may be carry-over from other donors' samples. Sequenced material: cultured PBMCs, taken from culture after CMV antigen stimulation.

The CDR3 region has the DNA TGTGCCAGCAGCTTGGGCCAGGGGGTTGTAGAAAAACTGTTTTTT. It codes for CASSLGQGVVEKLFF. This chain joins TRBV7-2 and TRBJ1-4; 7 bases fit TRBD1. The CDR3 is made up of 15 amino acids. CDR1 and CDR2 from the germline V gene are SGHTA and FQGNSA. Trimming took 3 bases from V and 8 from J; bases not matched to a gene: 9. Full variable domain (missing parts from reference TRBV7-2 and TRBJ1-4): GAGVSQSPSNKVTEKGKDVELRCDPISGHTALYWYRQSLGQGLEFLIYFQGNSAPDKSGLPSDRFSAERTGGSVSTLTIQRTQQEDSAVYLCASSLGQGVVEKLFFGSGTQLSVL.